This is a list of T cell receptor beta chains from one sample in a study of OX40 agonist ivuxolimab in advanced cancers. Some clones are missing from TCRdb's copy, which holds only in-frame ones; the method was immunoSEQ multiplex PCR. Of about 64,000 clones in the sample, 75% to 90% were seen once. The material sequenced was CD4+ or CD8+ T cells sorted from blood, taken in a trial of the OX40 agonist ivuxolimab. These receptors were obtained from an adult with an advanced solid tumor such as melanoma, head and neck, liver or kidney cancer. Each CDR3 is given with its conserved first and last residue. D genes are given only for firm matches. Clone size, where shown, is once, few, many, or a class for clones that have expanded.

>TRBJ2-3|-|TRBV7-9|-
CASSLERPRDTDTQYF
TGTGCCAGCAGCTTAGAACGGCCTAGGGACACAGATACGCAGTATTTT
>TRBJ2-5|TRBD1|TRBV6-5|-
CASSYGTGGFGTQYF
TGTGCCAGCAGTTACGGGACAGGGGGTTTTGGGACCCAGTACTTC
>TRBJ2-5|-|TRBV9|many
CASPKKGEKGYQETQYF
TGTGCCAGCCCCAAAAAGGGGGAGAAGGGGTACCAAGAGACCCAGTACTTC
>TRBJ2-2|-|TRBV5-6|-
CASSFLGGELFF
TGTGCCAGCAGCTTTCTCGGCGGGGAGCTGTTTTTT
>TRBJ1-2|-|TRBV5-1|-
CASSLDRDRYGYTF
TGCGCCAGCAGCTTGGACAGGGATCGGTATGGCTACACCTTC
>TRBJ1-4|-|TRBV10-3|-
CAISESSLDEKLFF
TGTGCCATCAGTGAGTCCTCATTGGACGAAAAACTGTTTTTT
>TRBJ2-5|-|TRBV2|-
CASGDIQETQYF
TGTGCCAGTGGAGACATCCAAGAGACCCAGTACTTC
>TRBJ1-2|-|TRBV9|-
CASSADTNYGYTF
TGTGCCAGCAGCGCGGACACTAACTATGGCTACACCTTC
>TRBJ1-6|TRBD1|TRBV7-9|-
CASSLPSGGNSPLHF
TGTGCCAGCAGCTTACCTTCAGGGGGCAATTCACCCCTCCACTTT
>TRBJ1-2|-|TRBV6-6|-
CASSLSTESYGYTF
TGTGCCAGCAGTCTATCGACAGAGTCCTATGGCTACACCTTC
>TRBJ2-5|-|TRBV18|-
CASSDGAGETQYF
TGTGCCAGCTCCGATGGGGCAGGAGAGACCCAGTACTTC
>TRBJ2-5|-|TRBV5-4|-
CASRGRGQETQYF
TGTGCCAGCAGGGGCCGAGGACAAGAGACCCAGTACTTC
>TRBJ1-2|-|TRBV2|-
CASSEDKYGYTF
TGTGCCAGCAGCGAGGACAAGTATGGCTACACCTTC
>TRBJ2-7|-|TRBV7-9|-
CASSPPWAGSYEQYF
TGTGCCAGCAGCCCCCCCTGGGCGGGCTCCTACGAGCAGTACTTC
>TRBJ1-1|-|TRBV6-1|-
CASSARVYFSKPGNAEAFF
TGTGCCAGCAGTGCCCGCGTATATTTTTCAAAGCCCGGGAACGCTGAAGCTTTCTTT
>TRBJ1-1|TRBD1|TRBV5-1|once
CASSTHSGGGAEAFF
TGCGCCAGCAGCACACACTCAGGGGGGGGTGCTGAAGCTTTCTTT
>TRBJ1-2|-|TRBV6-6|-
CASSYRGGGDYGYTF
TGTGCCAGCAGTTACAGGGGAGGGGGGGACTATGGCTACACCTTC
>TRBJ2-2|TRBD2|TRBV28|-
CASSPYPGLAGQGGELFF
TGTGCCAGCAGTCCCTATCCAGGACTAGCGGGGCAGGGCGGGGAGCTGTTTTTT
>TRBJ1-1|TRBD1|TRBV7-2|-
CASSPKGQGARGTEAFF
TGTGCCAGCAGCCCGAAGGGACAGGGGGCACGGGGTACTGAAGCTTTCTTT
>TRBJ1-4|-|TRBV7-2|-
CASSPHSATNEKLFF
TGTGCCAGCAGCCCGCATAGTGCAACTAATGAAAAACTGTTTTTT
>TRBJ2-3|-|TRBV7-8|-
CASSLGEMGTDTQYF
TGTGCCAGCAGCTTAGGAGAAATGGGGACAGATACGCAGTATTTT
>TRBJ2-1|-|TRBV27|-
CASSLSTAASSYNEQFF
TGTGCCAGCAGTTTATCGACAGCCGCCAGCTCCTACAATGAGCAGTTCTTC
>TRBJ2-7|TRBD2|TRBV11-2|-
CASGRDYLYEQYF
TGTGCCAGCGGACGGGACTACTTGTACGAGCAGTACTTC
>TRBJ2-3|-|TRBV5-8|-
CASSLTRGSDTQYF
TGTGCCAGCAGCTTGACTAGGGGTTCAGATACGCAGTATTTT
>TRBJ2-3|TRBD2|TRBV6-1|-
CASSQGLASTDTQYF
TGTGCCAGCAGCCAGGGACTAGCAAGCACAGATACGCAGTATTTT
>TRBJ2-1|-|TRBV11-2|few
CASSFLTTLQFF
TGTGCCAGCAGCTTTCTGACTACCTTGCAGTTCTTC
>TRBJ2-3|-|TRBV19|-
CASSDASTDTQYF
TGTGCCAGTAGTGACGCTAGCACAGATACGCAGTATTTT
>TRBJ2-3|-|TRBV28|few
CASSLTAVGTDTQYF
TGTGCCAGCAGTCTGACAGCGGTAGGCACAGATACGCAGTATTTT
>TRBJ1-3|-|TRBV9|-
CASSAGTYGNTIYF
TGTGCCAGCAGCGCCGGGACTTATGGAAACACCATATATTTT